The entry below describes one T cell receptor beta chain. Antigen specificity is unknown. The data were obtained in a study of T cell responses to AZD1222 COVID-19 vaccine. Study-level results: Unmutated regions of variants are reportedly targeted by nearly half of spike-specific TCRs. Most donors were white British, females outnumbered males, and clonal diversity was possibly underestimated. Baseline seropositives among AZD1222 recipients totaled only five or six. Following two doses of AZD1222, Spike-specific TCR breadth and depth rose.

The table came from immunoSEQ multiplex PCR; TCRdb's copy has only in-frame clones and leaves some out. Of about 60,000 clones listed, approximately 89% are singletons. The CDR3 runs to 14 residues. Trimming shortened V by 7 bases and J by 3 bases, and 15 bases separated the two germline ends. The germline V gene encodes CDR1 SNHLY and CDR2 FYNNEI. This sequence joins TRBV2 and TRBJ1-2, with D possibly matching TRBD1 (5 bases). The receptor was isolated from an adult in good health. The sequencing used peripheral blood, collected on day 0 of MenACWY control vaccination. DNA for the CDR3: TGTGCCAGCATCGGCAGACAGACCTACTATGGCTACACCTTC. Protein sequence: CASIGRQTYYGYTF.